This TCR beta chain was captured in a study of control samples from healthy donors and cancer patients. This CDR3 is built from 18 residues. Looked up from germline, CDR1 is SGHRS and CDR2 is YFSETQ. J gave up 6 bases and V 3 bases, and 15 bases lay outside the gene matches. TCRdb keeps only in-frame clones here, not all; method: immunoSEQ multiplex PCR. Of 110,000 to 150,000 clones listed, 88% are singletons. The clonotype comes from a woman aged 30 to 39 in good health. Input material: blood. The rearrangement joins TRBV5-1 to TRBJ2-3, with 11 bases fitting TRBD2. CDR3 protein: CASSSGAIRLAGTDTQYF. The CDR3 bases are TGCGCCAGCAGCTCCGGGGCAATCAGACTAGCGGGAACCGATACGCAGTATTTT.